This is a list of T cell receptor beta chains from one sample in a study of tumor-infiltrating lymphocytes in primary liver carcinoma. TCRdb recomputed calls from the multiplex PCR reads with MiXCR, one row per CDR3 protein. Of about 320,000 distinct CDR3 sequences in the sample, around 50% were seen once. The sequencing sample was made of peripheral blood. The receptors shown here come from a woman aged 25 to 45 with primary liver carcinoma and hepatitis B virus infection. Each CDR3 is given with its conserved first and last residue. A D gene is named only where the DNA matches it firmly. Clone size is not always given. Where it is, it says once, few, many or a class for expanded clones.

V gene	J gene	D gene	clone size	CDR3 DNA	CDR3 protein
TRBV5-1	TRBJ1-5	.	few	TGCGCCAGCAGCCTCAAGTCAGGGGAAGGTCAGCCCCAGCATTTT	CASSLKSGEGQPQHF
TRBV29-1	TRBJ2-1	TRBD2	many	TGCAGCGCGGCGGGGCCTAGCGGGAGGCATCATTACAATGAGCAGTTCTTC	CSAAGPSGRHHYNEQFF
TRBV28	TRBJ1-2	.	.	TGTGCCAGCAGTCCCGACCCGCCCTATGGCTACACCTTC	CASSPDPPYGYTF
TRBV11-2	TRBJ2-6	.	many	TGTGCCAGCAGCTTACAGGGGACGGGGGCCAACGTCCTGACTTTC	CASSLQGTGANVLTF
TRBV4-1	TRBJ1-5	TRBD1	.	TGCGCCAGCAGCCGCACTCTAGCGAACAGGGGAGGCCGCTCCAATCAGCCCCAGCATTTT	CASSRTLANRGGRSNQPQHF
TRBV28	TRBJ2-4	.	few	TGTGCCAGCAGTTCGTTCGGGCGGGGAGGCAAAAACATTCAGTACTTC	CASSSFGRGGKNIQYF
TRBV11-2	TRBJ1-3	TRBD1	.	TGTGCCAGCAGCCAAATCTTCCGGACAGGCATCTCTGGAAACACCGTATATTTT	CASSQIFRTGISGNTVYF
TRBV4-1	TRBJ2-5	.	few	TGCGCCAGCAGTCCAAACACACGGATCCAGGAGACCCAGTACTTC	CASSPNTRIQETQYF
TRBV29-1	TRBJ2-2	.	.	TGCAGCGTTGAAGGGGGGACCGGGGAGCTGCTTTTT	CSVEGGTGELLF
TRBV10-2	TRBJ2-3	.	few	TGCGCCAGCAGTGCCAGGGACACCGCGAATACGCAGTATTTT	CASSARDTANTQYF
TRBV29-1	TRBJ2-2	.	.	TGCAGCGCTCTTACTAACGGGGCGAACACCGGGGGGCTGTTTTTT	CSALTNGANTGGLFF
TRBV6-6	TRBJ2-7	.	.	TGTGCCAGCAGTAGCGACAGTGACGGCTACGAGCAGTACTTC	CASSSDSDGYEQYF
TRBV28	TRBJ2-1	.	.	TGTGCCAGCAAGGGTTGGGAAGGGGTTAAGGAGCAGTTCTTC	CASKGWEGVKEQFF
TRBV10-2	TRBJ2-1	.	many	TGCGCCAGCACCCGGGACAACTCCTACAATGAGCAGTTCTTC	CASTRDNSYNEQFF
TRBV4-1	TRBJ2-2	.	few	TGCGCCAGCAGCCAAGATGCTGGGGAGCTGTTTTTT	CASSQDAGELFF
TRBV11-2	TRBJ2-1	TRBD2	.	TGTACCAGCAGCCTCGGGGGGACGTGGAATGAACACTTCTTC	CTSSLGGTWNEHFF